A selection of T cell receptor beta chains follows, all from one sample in a study of type 1 and type 2 diabetes patients. One entry per CDR3 protein results from TCRdb running MiXCR on the multiplex PCR reads. Found here are about 270,000 distinct CDR3 sequences, roughly 44% of them singletons; the top ten hold approximately 15%. Specimen: peripheral blood mononuclear cells (PBMCs). Receptors originate from a man aged 18 to 30 with type 2 diabetes. CDR3s include the opening cysteine and the closing phenylalanine or tryptophan. Fields, in order: J gene, clone size, V gene, CDR3 protein. Only part of the rows carry a size: once, few, many, or a class if the clone is expanded.

TRBJ2-5,few,TRBV7-6,CASSLGTTYQETQYF
TRBJ1-2,.,TRBV5-4,CASSDETGSSYGYTF
TRBJ1-6,.,TRBV5-1,CASSLLAANSPLHF
TRBJ2-1,.,TRBV19,CASSIQDRALEEQFF
TRBJ2-1,.,TRBV12-5,CASGLGREQFF
TRBJ2-5,few,TRBV11-2,CASSLDLMVAGEETQYF
TRBJ2-7,once,TRBV7-2,CASSLAGQAAYEQYF
TRBJ1-4,.,TRBV5-1,CASSLDMRPNEKLFF
TRBJ2-1,many,TRBV14,CASSQSGTGLGNEQFF
TRBJ2-4,.,TRBV20-1,CSASSGTTYKNIQYF
TRBJ2-1,few,TRBV13,CASSPGRGGPHNEQFF
TRBJ2-7,few,TRBV9,CASSRGGSIDEQYF
.,few,TRBV25-1,CASSSGQHNEQFF
TRBJ2-5,.,TRBV10-3,CAISERQEPQETQYF
TRBJ2-7,.,TRBV25-1,CASSEYGSYEQYF